This T cell receptor beta chain was sequenced during a study of vaccination and CD4 T cells after COVID-19. The CDR3 loop spans 14 amino acids. V lost 3 bases, J lost 5 bases, and 16 bases lay in between. Germline CDR1 DFQATT, CDR2 SNEGSKA (reference sequence). About this clonotype itself: The antigen is unknown.

Sequencing of the DNA from cultured CD4+ T cells was carried out with the Oncomine TCR Beta short-read assay. TCRdb analysed the PCR reads with MiXCR anew, one entry per CDR3 protein. The sample includes over 15,000 distinct CDR3 sequences, over 50% of them seen just once. Time point indicated: late sampling 161 to 241 days after vaccination in a few convalescent patients. Treatment given: approximately 9-day PBMC culture with coronavirus spike peptide pools or control peptides (ViraFEST assay). V gene TRBV20-1 combines with J gene TRBJ2-5, with D possibly being TRBD1 (5 bases). Sequenced here: CD4+ T cells from blood, cultured in vitro, sampled about 7 months after SARS-CoV-2 vaccination. The clonotype comes from a human donor who had recovered from COVID-19. The DNA of the CDR3 is TGCAGTGCTAGTCAGGGTTCTTTGACGGAGACCCAGTACTTC. Translating gives CSASQGSLTETQYF.